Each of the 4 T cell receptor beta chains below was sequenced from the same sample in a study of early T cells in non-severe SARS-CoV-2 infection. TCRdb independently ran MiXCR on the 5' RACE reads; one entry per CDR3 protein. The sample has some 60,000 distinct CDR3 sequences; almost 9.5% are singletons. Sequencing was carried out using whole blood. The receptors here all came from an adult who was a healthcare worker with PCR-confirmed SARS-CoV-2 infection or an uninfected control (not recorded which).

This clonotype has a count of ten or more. CDR3 protein: CASSSGTGRTGELFF. CDR3 sequence (DNA): TGTGCCAGCAGCTCCGGGACAGGACGGACCGGGGAGCTGTTTTTT. The V and J genes are TRBV7-3 and TRBJ2-2, with TRBD1 identical over 8 bases. The trim removed 4 bases at V and 5 bases at J, leaving 6 bases unmatched. The CDR3 sequence is 15 residues long. The V gene's germline CDR1 is SGHTA and CDR2 FQGTGA.

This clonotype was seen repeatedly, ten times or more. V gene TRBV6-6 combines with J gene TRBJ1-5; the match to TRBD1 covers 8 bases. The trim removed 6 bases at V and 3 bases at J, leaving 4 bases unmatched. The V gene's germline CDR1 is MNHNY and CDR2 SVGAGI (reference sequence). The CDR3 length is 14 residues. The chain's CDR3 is CASRKQGDNQPQHF. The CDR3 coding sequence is TGTGCCAGCAGAAAACAGGGGGACAATCAGCCCCAGCATTTT.

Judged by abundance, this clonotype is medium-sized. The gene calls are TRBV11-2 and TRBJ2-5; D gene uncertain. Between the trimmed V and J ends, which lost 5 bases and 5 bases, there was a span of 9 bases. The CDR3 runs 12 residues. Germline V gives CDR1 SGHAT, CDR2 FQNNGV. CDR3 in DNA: TGTGCCAGCAGCCAAAACTTCGAGACCCAGTACTTC. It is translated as CASSQNFETQYF.

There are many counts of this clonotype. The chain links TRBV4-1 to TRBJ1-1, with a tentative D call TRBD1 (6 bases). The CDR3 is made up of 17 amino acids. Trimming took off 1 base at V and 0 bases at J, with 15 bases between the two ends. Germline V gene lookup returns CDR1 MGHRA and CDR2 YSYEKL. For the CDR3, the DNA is TGCGCCAGCAGCCAAGGAGTTCAGGGGAGGATGAACACTGAAGCTTTCTTT. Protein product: CASSQGVQGRMNTEAFF.